Following are 15 T cell receptor beta chains from one sample sequenced in a study of blood T cells in healthy people across ages. Combining a sample-barcoded 5' primer with a J-beta primer mix, a second PCR ran for about 7 to 11 cycles. TCRdb re-called the 5' RACE reads with MiXCR, one entry per CDR3 protein. The data contain 800,000 or so distinct CDR3 sequences, just under 25% of them singletons. The same sample was also used in a study of T cells of mothers and their children.

The specimen sequenced was blood. The receptors derive from a boy under 18 in good health.

This clonotype appeared a few times. The rearrangement links TRBV28 to TRBJ1-2, with a weak D call TRBD1 (6 bases). CDR3 length: 15 residues. CDR1 is MDHEN, CDR2 SYDVKM, per germline. Deletions cut 3 bases from V and 2 bases from J, with 13 bases between. The CDR3 nucleotides are TGTGCCAGCAGTTTCCGTGGAGGGGGGAACTATGGCTACACCTTC. The encoded protein is CASSFRGGGNYGYTF.

This clonotype was seen more than once but under ten times. V gene TRBV12-3 or TRBV12-4 combines with J gene TRBJ1-4, with no clear D. CDR3 length: 13 residues. Trimming removed 5 bases from V and 7 bases from J, with 11 bases in between. The CDR3, as DNA: TGTGCCAGCAGTAAGGGAGATGTTGAAAAACTGTTTTTT. Translated, it gives CASSKGDVEKLFF.

This clonotype was seen more than once but under ten times. This chain connects TRBV4-3 to TRBJ2-4, with TRBD1 matching 9 bases. J lost 1 base, V lost 0 bases, and 10 bases had no gene match. The CDR3 loop spans 19 amino acids. Germline lookup yields CDR1 LGHNA and CDR2 YSLEER. DNA of the CDR3: TGCGCCAGCAGCCAAGATGGGACAGGGTACCAAGGCGCCAAAAACATTCAGTACTTC. Its protein is CASSQDGTGYQGAKNIQYF.

The rearrangement joins TRBV28 to TRBJ2-7; D not certain. The germline V gene has CDR1 MDHEN and CDR2 SYDVKM. This CDR3 region has 12 residues. Trimming took 8 bases from V and 6 from J, leaving 14 bases between them. CDR3 loop: CASGIPVGEQYF. For the CDR3, the DNA is TGTGCCAGCGGCATTCCGGTGGGCGAGCAGTACTTC.

Only a few counts were recorded for this clonotype. The chain links TRBV5-1 to TRBJ2-2, with D unclear. V dropped 4 bases and J dropped 7 bases, with 11 bases sitting between them. Germline V lookup: CDR1 SGHRS, CDR2 YFSETQ. There are 13 residues in the CDR3. Here the CDR3 reads CASSQWVGGELFF. The CDR3 coding sequence is TGCGCCAGCAGCCAATGGGTCGGCGGGGAGCTGTTTTTT.

A few counts support this clonotype. V is TRBV7-2 and J is TRBJ2-1; 8 nucleotides align to TRBD2. CDR1 is SGHTA, CDR2 FQGNSA, per germline. The CDR3 has 15 amino acids. Trimming cost V 4 bases and J 6 bases; bases outside gene matches: 8. CDR3 sequence (DNA): TGTGCCAGCAGCTCCCCGGGACTAGTGGCCAATGAGCAGTTCTTC. Translated, it gives CASSSPGLVANEQFF.

The V and J genes are TRBV5-1 and TRBJ2-5; 13 bases map to TRBD2. CDR3 length: 15 residues. Germline-derived CDR1 and CDR2 are SGHRS and YFSETQ. J lost 12 bases, V lost 3 bases, and 11 bases had no gene match. The CDR3 loop reads CASSSGTSGAVDEYF. As DNA, the CDR3 is TGCGCCAGCAGCTCGGGGACTAGCGGGGCCGTTGATGAGTACTTC.

This clonotype turned up a few times. Relative to the germline gene, one junction end is altered; a read error may explain this. The chain joins TRBV10-3 to TRBJ1-5; possibly TRBD1 for D (5 bases). The germline V gene encodes CDR1 ENHRY and CDR2 SYGVKD. This CDR3 has 15 residues. The CDR3 here is CVISDFWGRNQPQHF. CDR3 sequence (DNA): TGTGTCATCAGTGATTTTTGGGGGAGGAATCAGCCCCAGCATTTT.

This clonotype was detected only a few times. The chain recombines TRBV15 with TRBJ2-2; D tentatively fits TRBD1 or TRBD2 (5 bases each). Germline CDR1 LNHNV, CDR2 YYDKDF (reference sequence). CDR3 length: 15 amino acids. Trimming took 5 bases from V and 2 from J, leaving 12 bases between them. In nucleotides, the CDR3 is TGTGCCACCAGCCGTCGGGACGGCAACACCGGGGAGCTGTTTTTT. It yields the protein CATSRRDGNTGELFF.

This clonotype was counted between two and nine times. The chain recombines TRBV5-1 with TRBJ2-2; TRBD2 might be the D (5 bases). The V end lost 3 bases, the J end lost 5 bases, and 11 bases lay between the germline ends. The germline V gene has CDR1 SGHRS and CDR2 YFSETQ. The CDR3 is made up of 14 amino acids. CDR3 bases: TGCGCCAGCAGCTACCTTCGGGGTACCGGGGAGCTGTTTTTT. It specifies CASSYLRGTGELFF.

The J gene is TRBJ2-3, the V gene TRBV12-3 or TRBV12-4; D is perhaps TRBD1 (5 bases). V lost 3 bases and J lost 4, with 14 bases in between. The CDR3 has 15 amino acids. The CDR3 region has the DNA TGTGCCAGCAGTTTGGCCAGGGTGACAGCAGATACGCAGTATTTT. Amino acid sequence: CASSLARVTADTQYF.

This sequence joins TRBV15 and TRBJ2-6; TRBD1 might be the D (6 bases). This CDR3 comprises 14 residues. Between the trimmed V and J ends, which lost 5 bases and 4 bases, there was a span of 9 bases. From germline, CDR1 is LNHNV and CDR2 YYDKDF (reference sequence). Written as DNA, the CDR3 is TGTGCCACCAGCCAGGGGCGCGGGGCCAACGTCCTGACTTTC. Protein sequence: CATSQGRGANVLTF.

The CDR3 loop is CASSRTGVSQPQHF. CDR3 coding DNA: TGTGCCAGCAGTCGGACAGGGGTATCTCAGCCCCAGCATTTT. The rearrangement links TRBV12-3 or TRBV12-4 to TRBJ1-5, with 9 bases that match TRBD1. Trimming at V came to 5 bases and at J to 6 bases, leaving 5 bases not matched to a gene. The CDR3 runs to 14 residues.

This chain links TRBV18 with TRBJ2-4; 7 bases agree with TRBD1. This CDR3 is 15 amino acids long. Germline CDR1 and CDR2: KGHSH and LQKENI. The junction had 9 bases not matched to a gene; V was cut back by 3 bases and J by 7 bases. CDR3 in amino acids: CASSPQQGVINIQYF. In DNA form, the CDR3 reads TGTGCCAGCTCACCGCAGCAGGGGGTGATCAACATTCAGTACTTC.

As concerns this clonotype: This is likely a read error, given that the CDR3 carries no conserved phenylalanine or tryptophan at its end. This chain uses TRBV29-1 with TRBJ1-2; 8 bases map to TRBD1. CDR1 SQVTM and CDR2 ANQGSEA come from the germline V gene. The CDR3 covers 11 residues. After removal of 5 bases from V and 6 bases from J, the junction contained 2 bases not matched to a gene. CDR3 loop: CSVPDRDGYTL. DNA of the CDR3: TGCAGCGTTCCGGACAGGGATGGCTACACCCTC.